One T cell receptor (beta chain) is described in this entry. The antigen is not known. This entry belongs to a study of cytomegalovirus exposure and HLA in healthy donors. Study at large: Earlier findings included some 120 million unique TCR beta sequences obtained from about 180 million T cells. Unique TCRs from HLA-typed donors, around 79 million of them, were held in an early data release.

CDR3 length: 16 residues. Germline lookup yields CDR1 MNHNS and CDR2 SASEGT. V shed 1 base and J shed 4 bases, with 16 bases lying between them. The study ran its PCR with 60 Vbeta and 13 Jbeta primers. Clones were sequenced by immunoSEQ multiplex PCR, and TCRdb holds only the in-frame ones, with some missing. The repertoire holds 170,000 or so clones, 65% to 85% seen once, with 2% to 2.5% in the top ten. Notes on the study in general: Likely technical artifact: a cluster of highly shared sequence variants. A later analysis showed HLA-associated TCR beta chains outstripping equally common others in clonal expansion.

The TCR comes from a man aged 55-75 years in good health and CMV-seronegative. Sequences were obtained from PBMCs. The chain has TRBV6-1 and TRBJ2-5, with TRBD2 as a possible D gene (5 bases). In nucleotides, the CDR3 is TGTGCCAGCAGTGAAGGGACTCCCACGGATACAGAGACCCAGTACTTC. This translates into CASSEGTPTDTETQYF.